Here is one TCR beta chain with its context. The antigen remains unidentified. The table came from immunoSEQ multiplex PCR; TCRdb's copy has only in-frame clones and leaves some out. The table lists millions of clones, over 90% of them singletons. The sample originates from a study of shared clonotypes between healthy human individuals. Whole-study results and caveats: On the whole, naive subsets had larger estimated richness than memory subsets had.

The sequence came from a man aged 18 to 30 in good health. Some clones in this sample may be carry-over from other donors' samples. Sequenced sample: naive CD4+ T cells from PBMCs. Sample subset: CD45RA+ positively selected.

CDR3 sequence reads: CASSKDLGLVTLGISYEQYF. CDR3 in DNA: TGTGCCAGCAGCAAAGATCTAGGACTAGTTACCCTTGGTATCTCCTACGAGCAGTACTTC. This rearrangement joins TRBV21-1 to TRBJ2-7; the table gives TRBD2 as D, unverified against the DNA. TRBV21-1 is designated a pseudogene. The CDR3 is 20 amino acids.